The 3 T cell receptor beta chains presented below share a single source sample, sequenced in a study of human T cells and chemical hapten exposure. TCRdb analysed the RACE reads with MiXCR anew, one entry per CDR3 protein. The repertoire holds 200,000 to 300,000 distinct CDR3 sequences, with approximately 8.6% as singletons. Time point reported: pre-sensitization, week 0. This sample's treatment: therapeutic diphenylcyclopropenone sensitization with weekly scalp DPC. The sequencing here drew on whole blood, taken in connection with sensitization to the hapten diphenylcyclopropenone (DPC). The receptors originated from a woman between 35 and 50 years old with alopecia areata. Some clones in this sample may be carry-over from other donors' samples.

This clonotype was recorded at least ten times. The chain joins TRBV7-9 to TRBJ2-7; TRBD1 agrees at 8 bases. J gave up 5 bases and V 4 bases, and 1 base lay outside the gene matches. The CDR3 contains 12 residues. From germline, CDR1 is SEHNR and CDR2 FQNEAQ (reference sequence). CDR3 bases: TGTGCCAGCAGCTCGACAGGGGACGAGCAGTACTTC. Amino acids: CASSSTGDEQYF. Full variable domain (remainder filled in from reference TRBV7-9 and TRBJ2-7): DTGVSQNPRHKITKRGQNVTFRCDPISEHNRLYWYRQTLGQGPEFLTYFQNEAQLEKSRLLSDRFSAERPKGSFSTLEIQRTEQGDSAMYLCASSSTGDEQYFGPGTRLTVT.

This clonotype was counted at least ten times. This chain joins TRBV6-2 or TRBV6-3 and TRBJ2-7, with D tentatively TRBD2 (5 bases). The CDR3 is 15 residues long. CDR1 and CDR2 (germline): MNHEY, SVGEGT. V was pared by 10 bases and J by 0 bases, with 19 bases between. The CDR3 nucleotides read TGTGCCACCGCGGTAGAACTAGTCCGCTCCTACGAGCAGTACTTC. Translated, it gives CATAVELVRSYEQYF.

Only a few counts were recorded for this clonotype. The chain joins TRBV12-3 or TRBV12-4 to TRBJ1-1; TRBD1 is a possible D gene (6 bases). The CDR3 contains 16 residues. V gave up 2 bases and J gave up 3 bases, with 16 bases separating them. CDR3: CASSLLPGVMDTEAFF. CDR3 nucleotides: TGTGCCAGCAGTTTATTGCCAGGGGTTATGGACACTGAAGCTTTCTTT.